This T cell receptor beta chain was captured by sequencing in a study of cytomegalovirus exposure and HLA in healthy donors. Assay used: immunoSEQ multiplex PCR; TCRdb lists only in-frame clones, some missing. The sample holds roughly 250,000 clones, about 86% seen once. The CDR3 spans 14 residues. Germline CDR1 is SGHTA and CDR2 is FQGNSA. Trimming took 4 bases from V and 3 from J, leaving 10 bases between them. This chain uses TRBV7-2 with TRBJ1-5; tentatively, D is TRBD1 (6 bases). The receptor's source is a woman in her thirties in good health and CMV-seropositive. The sequencing sample was made of PBMCs. This chain's CDR3 is CASSSHRDNQPQHF. CDR3 bases: TGTGCCAGCAGCTCGCACAGGGACAATCAGCCCCAGCATTTT.